This is a list of T cell receptor beta chains from one sample in a study of Ad26.COV2.S vaccination and SARS-CoV-2 variants. The table came from immunoSEQ multiplex PCR; TCRdb's copy has only in-frame clones and leaves some out. This sample carries 300,000 to 500,000 clones, approximately 86% of them seen once, and the ten largest clones take roughly 3.2%. Sequenced here: peripheral blood, sampled in a trial of Ad26.COV2.S vaccine versus placebo. These receptor sequences come from a person between 18 and 65 years old who received the Ad26.COV2.S COVID-19 vaccine or a placebo. Both conserved end residues are part of each CDR3. The order of the fields is V gene, CDR3 length, J gene, D gene, clone size, CDR3 protein, CDR3 DNA. The D gene is left open where the match is weak. Clone size is shown for a subset of rows, as once, few, many or a class of expanded clone.

>TRBV2|15|TRBJ1-3|-|-
CASSAQHNSGNTIYF
TGTGCCAGCAGCGCACAGCACAACTCTGGAAACACCATATATTTT
>TRBV2|13|TRBJ1-5|-|-
CASSDRWNQPQHF
TGTGCCAGCAGTGATCGTTGGAATCAGCCCCAGCATTTT
>TRBV7-2|15|TRBJ2-1|-|once
CASSLAQGRTNEQFF
TGTGCCAGCAGCTTAGCCCAGGGGCGTACCAATGAGCAGTTCTTC
>TRBV7-6|16|TRBJ2-7|-|-
CASSLPTPRVLREQYF
TGTGCCAGCAGCTTACCCACGCCTAGGGTGTTGAGGGAGCAGTACTTC
>TRBV4-2|16|TRBJ1-5|-|-
CASSQDFVGSNQPQHF
TGTGCCAGCAGCCAAGATTTCGTCGGAAGCAATCAGCCCCAGCATTTT
>TRBV7-6|14|TRBJ1-2|TRBD1|-
CASSLDDRGYGYTF
TGTGCCAGCAGCTTAGACGACAGGGGGTATGGCTACACCTTC
>TRBV6-6|16|TRBJ1-4|TRBD1|-
CASSRRQGAVNEKLFF
TGTGCCAGCAGCCGGCGACAGGGGGCCGTCAATGAAAAACTGTTTTTT
>TRBV4-2|14|TRBJ1-2|-|once
CASSQAGEGYGYTF
TGTGCCAGCAGCCAAGCAGGTGAGGGCTATGGCTACACCTTC
>TRBV15|14|TRBJ2-7|TRBD1|-
CATSRGQGGYEQYF
TGTGCCACCAGCAGAGGACAGGGGGGCTACGAGCAGTACTTC
>TRBV11-2|16|TRBJ1-1|-|once
CASSQKGWGPDTEAFF
TGTGCCAGCAGCCAAAAGGGTTGGGGGCCCGACACTGAAGCTTTCTTT
>TRBV7-9|13|TRBJ2-7|TRBD1|once
CASSYEQGVGQYF
TGTGCCAGCAGCTACGAACAGGGGGTCGGGCAGTACTTC
>TRBV5-6|17|TRBJ2-3|-|-
CASSLVDRSATTDTQYF
TGTGCCAGCAGCTTGGTAGATCGGTCAGCGACTACAGATACGCAGTATTTT
>TRBV19|14|TRBJ2-3|-|-
CASSIRGAGDTQYF
TGTGCCAGTAGTATACGGGGGGCTGGAGATACGCAGTATTTT
>TRBV20-1|12|TRBJ1-1|-|-
CSASRGNTEAFF
TGCAGTGCTAGTAGGGGGAACACTGAAGCTTTCTTT
>TRBV3-1/TRBV3-2|15|TRBJ1-3|-|-
CASSRRFGSGNTIYF
TGTGCCAGCAGCCGCCGATTTGGTTCTGGAAACACCATATATTTT
>TRBV12-3/TRBV12-4|12|TRBJ2-3|-|-
CASTRSLDTQYF
TGTGCCAGCACCCGTAGCTTAGATACGCAGTATTTT
>TRBV5-4|16|TRBJ2-4|TRBD2|-
CASSTLAGGTKNIQYF
TGTGCCAGCAGCACTCTAGCGGGGGGTACCAAAAACATTCAGTACTTC
>TRBV7-9|13|TRBJ1-2|-|-
CASSYGGGYGYTF
TGTGCCAGCAGTTATGGGGGAGGCTATGGCTACACCTTC
>TRBV18|11|TRBJ2-1|-|once
CASSPFDEQFF
TGTGCCAGCTCACCTTTCGATGAGCAGTTCTTC
>TRBV11-2|14|TRBJ1-2|-|-
CASSPYGGVGGYTF
TGTGCCAGCAGCCCCTATGGGGGGGTTGGTGGCTACACCTTC
>TRBV19|14|TRBJ2-7|TRBD1|-
CASSTRGHRYEQYF
TGTGCCAGTAGTACCAGGGGGCATCGCTACGAGCAGTACTTC
>TRBV4-1|15|TRBJ2-5|-|-
CASSQDRAGEETQYF
TGCGCCAGCAGCCAAGATCGGGCAGGGGAGGAGACCCAGTACTTC
>TRBV27|12|TRBJ1-5|-|-
CASTSEGEPQHF
TGTGCCAGCACTTCCGAAGGGGAGCCCCAGCATTTT
>TRBV29-1|13|TRBJ1-4|-|-
CSVVISGGGKLFF
TGCAGCGTTGTTATCAGCGGGGGGGGAAAACTGTTTTTT
>TRBV5-5|13|TRBJ2-1|TRBD2|few
CASSLTSGNEQFF
TGTGCCAGCAGCTTGACTAGCGGGAATGAGCAGTTCTTC
>TRBV19|13|TRBJ1-2|-|-
CASSLTGNYGYTF
TGTGCCAGTAGCTTGACGGGTAACTATGGCTACACCTTC
>TRBV6-5|15|TRBJ1-2|TRBD1|-
CASSNIQGRVYGYTF
TGTGCCAGCAGTAACATACAGGGGAGAGTCTATGGCTACACCTTC
>TRBV19|15|TRBJ1-5|TRBD1|once
CASSPRDRVPQPQHF
TGTGCCAGTAGTCCCAGGGACAGGGTGCCTCAGCCCCAGCATTTT
>TRBV6-2/TRBV6-3|15|TRBJ2-1|TRBD2|-
CASSLLAGHYNEQFF
TGTGCCAGCAGCCTTCTAGCGGGGCATTACAATGAGCAGTTCTTC
>TRBV3-1/TRBV3-2|15|TRBJ2-5|-|-
CASSQDVRVQETQYF
TGTGCCAGCAGCCAAGATGTCAGGGTCCAAGAGACCCAGTACTTC
>TRBV2|11|TRBJ2-5|-|-
CASTSQETQYF
TGTGCCAGCACATCGCAAGAGACCCAGTACTTC
>TRBV20-1|12|TRBJ1-5|-|-
CSASSGGQPQHF
TGCAGTGCTAGTTCCGGGGGGCAGCCCCAGCATTTT
>TRBV7-6|19|TRBJ2-1|TRBD2|-
CASSRGLAGGLSSYNEQFF
TGTGCCAGCAGCCGCGGACTAGCGGGGGGGCTTAGCTCCTACAATGAGCAGTTCTTC
>TRBV10-3|18|TRBJ1-3|-|many
CAISESRLRRDSGNTIYF
TGTGCCATCAGTGAGTCGAGGCTTCGGCGGGACTCTGGAAACACCATATATTTT
>TRBV9|16|TRBJ2-3|-|-
CASNPPGGGGPDTQYF
TGTGCCAGCAACCCTCCCGGCGGAGGGGGCCCAGATACGCAGTATTTT
>TRBV18|15|TRBJ1-5|-|-
CASSPRAGAGQPQHF
TGTGCCAGCTCTCCCCGGGCCGGGGCCGGTCAGCCCCAGCATTTT
>TRBV3-1/TRBV3-2|13|TRBJ1-2|-|-
CASSQGRFYGYTF
TGTGCCAGCAGCCAAGGTCGATTCTATGGCTACACCTTC
>TRBV12-2|16|TRBJ2-3|-|-
CASRLALRTGQDTQYF
TGTGCAAGTCGCTTAGCGCTCCGGACTGGGCAAGATACGCAGTATTTT
>TRBV29-1|15|TRBJ2-3|-|-
CSVPISEVSTDTQYF
TGCAGCGTTCCCATATCGGAGGTTAGCACAGATACGCAGTATTTT
>TRBV7-2|14|TRBJ2-5|TRBD1|-
CASSLQGAGETQYF
TGTGCCAGCAGCTTACAGGGGGCCGGGGAGACCCAGTACTTC
>TRBV27|13|TRBJ2-7|-|-
CASSLGVGYEQYF
TGTGCCAGCAGTTTAGGGGTGGGCTACGAGCAGTACTTC
>TRBV5-1|15|TRBJ1-2|TRBD1|-
CASSPGGTANYGYTF
TGCGCCAGCAGCCCCGGAGGGACAGCTAACTATGGCTACACCTTC
>TRBV13|12|TRBJ2-7|-|-
CASSPGGYEQYF
TGTGCCAGCAGCCCCGGAGGCTACGAGCAGTACTTC
>TRBV13|16|TRBJ1-2|-|-
CASSLTQVGYNYGYTF
TGTGCCAGCAGCTTAACACAGGTCGGTTATAACTATGGCTACACCTTC
>TRBV5-1|15|TRBJ2-7|TRBD1|-
CASSLEVTGGFEQYF
TGCGCCAGCTCCCTGGAGGTGACAGGGGGTTTCGAGCAGTACTTC
>TRBV30|13|TRBJ1-2|-|once
CACVYGPRDGYTF
TGTGCCTGCGTCTACGGGCCGAGGGATGGCTACACCTTC
>TRBV3-1/TRBV3-2|14|TRBJ1-2|TRBD1|-
CASSPTRGPGSYTF
TGTGCCAGCAGTCCGACCAGGGGGCCGGGGAGCTACACCTTC
>TRBV11-3|13|TRBJ1-1|-|-
CASSKTVNTEAFF
TGTGCCAGCAGTAAGACGGTGAACACTGAAGCTTTCTTT
>TRBV12-3/TRBV12-4|13|TRBJ1-1|-|-
CASTLFRNTEAFF
TGTGCCAGCACCCTTTTCAGGAACACTGAAGCTTTCTTT
>TRBV4-1|16|TRBJ2-6|-|-
CASSQGAGTGANVLTF
TGCGCCAGCAGCCAAGGGGCTGGGACCGGGGCCAACGTCCTGACTTTC
>TRBV11-2|16|TRBJ2-3|TRBD2|few
CASSSLAGGREDTQYF
TGTGCCAGCAGCTCTTTAGCGGGGGGGCGGGAAGATACGCAGTATTTT
>TRBV6-5|16|TRBJ2-2|TRBD2|-
CASSYGTSSGTGELFF
TGTGCCAGCAGTTACGGGACTAGCAGTGGCACCGGGGAGCTGTTTTTT
>TRBV3-1/TRBV3-2|15|TRBJ2-7|TRBD1|-
CASSQATGGPYEQYF
TGTGCCAGCAGCCAGGCGACAGGGGGCCCATACGAGCAGTACTTC
>TRBV7-6|14|TRBJ2-1|-|-
CASSPSFGYNEQFF
TGTGCCAGCAGCCCCTCCTTTGGGTACAATGAGCAGTTCTTC
>TRBV11-2|17|TRBJ1-2|-|-
CASSSFRGGGPNYGYTF
TGTGCCAGCAGCTCCTTCCGAGGGGGTGGCCCCAACTATGGCTACACCTTC
>TRBV7-2|13|TRBJ2-7|-|-
CASSFGQSYEQYF
TGTGCCAGCAGCTTCGGACAGTCGTACGAGCAGTACTTC
>TRBV4-1|14|TRBJ1-4|-|-
CASGPRGENEKLFF
TGCGCCAGCGGACCTCGCGGAGAGAATGAAAAACTGTTTTTT
>TRBV6-5|13|TRBJ2-7|-|-
CASSYSRSYEQYF
TGTGCCAGCAGTTACTCGCGGAGTTACGAGCAGTACTTC
>TRBV6-4|15|TRBJ2-7|TRBD1|-
CASTLRAGGIYEQYF
TGTGCCAGCACCTTGAGGGCAGGGGGAATCTACGAGCAGTACTTC